This T cell receptor (beta chain) was identified in a study of blood T cell repertoires in COVID-19. The method was immunoSEQ multiplex PCR; TCRdb's version includes in-frame clones alone and lacks a portion of them. The sample has approximately 270,000 clones, roughly 85% seen once. Germline CDR1 reads SEHNR; CDR2 reads FQNEAQ (reference sequence). The germline V and J ends were trimmed by 1 base and 2 bases, with 9 bases remaining between them. The CDR3 is made up of 15 amino acids. The clonotype was recovered from a woman aged 50 to 60 who had recovered from COVID-19. The rearrangement uses TRBV7-9 and TRBJ1-3, with D possibly TRBD1 on 6 matching bases. Material: PBMCs or T cells enriched from blood (not recorded which). CDR3 DNA: TGTGCCAGCAGCTTAGATTGGGGGCCTGGAAACACCATATATTTT. Protein product: CASSLDWGPGNTIYF.